Given below is one T cell receptor (beta chain) in context. J lost 2 bases, V lost 0 bases, and 10 bases had no gene match. Germline CDR1 is SGDLS and CDR2 is YYNGEE. This CDR3 contains 19 residues. Unstimulated Tregs (CD4+CD25+CD127-) and CD4+CD25- non-Tregs were sorted from PBMCs. These data are taken from a study of Tregs in tolerant kidney transplant recipients. Repertoires were generated with immunoSEQ multiplex PCR, while TCRdb's copy carries only in-frame clones and drops some. The sample includes some 70,000 clones, about 88% seen only once; the top ten take nearly 0.4%. The input for sequencing was CD4+ T cells from blood, taken before the transplant. The receptor was isolated from a human donor who received a combined kidney and bone marrow transplant. The chain joins TRBV9 to TRBJ2-3; the match to TRBD1 covers 12 bases. The CDR3 DNA sequence: TGTGCCAGCAGCGTAGGCCCCTTGGGGACAGGGGGCGTCACAGATACGCAGTATTTT. Translated, it gives CASSVGPLGTGGVTDTQYF.